Each of the 16 T cell receptor beta chains below was sequenced from the same sample in a study of beta chain features in type 1 diabetes. Study-wide findings and caveats: Type 1 diabetes patients had TCRB CDR3s that were shorter (moderately but significantly so) in all four CD4+ subsets.

Their cognate antigens are unknown. Since all of the isolated RNA was reverse transcribed, expressed TCRB transcripts were what got sequenced. Method: immunoSEQ multiplex PCR; TCRdb's copy keeps in-frame clones and lacks some. Among 300,000 to 400,000 clones listed, about 13% were seen once. The sequenced material came from naive CD4+ T cells from blood. These receptors originate from a woman aged 18-35 years with type 1 diabetes.

This clone came up a few times. The V and J genes are TRBV9 and TRBJ2-1, with 14 positions matching TRBD2. CDR1 is SGDLS and CDR2 is YYNGEE in the germline V gene. J lost 7 bases, V lost 3 bases, and 3 bases had no gene match. CDR3 size: 15 residues. Here the CDR3 reads CASSGGTSGSNEQFF. CDR3 DNA: TGTGCCAGCAGCGGGGGGACTAGCGGGAGTAATGAGCAGTTCTTC.

This clone has only a few counts. The V gene is TRBV6-6, the J gene TRBJ1-2; 9 nucleotides agree with TRBD1. Germline V gene lookup returns CDR1 MNHNY and CDR2 SVGAGI (reference sequence). The trim removed 5 bases at V and 8 bases at J, leaving 15 bases unmatched. This CDR3 spans 16 amino acids. For the CDR3, the DNA is TGTGCCAGCAGTGCAACGACAGGGGGTGGACCGGGGGGCTACACCTTC. It encodes CASSATTGGGPGGYTF.

The chain couples TRBV10-2 to TRBJ2-1; tentative D call: TRBD1 (5 bases). The V gene's germline CDR1 is WSHSY and CDR2 SAAADI. This CDR3 spans 13 amino acids. The V end lost 3 bases, the J end lost 9 bases, and 12 bases lay between the germline ends. The chain's CDR3 is CASSEVKGAEQFF. CDR3 sequence (DNA): TGCGCCAGCAGTGAAGTTAAAGGGGCTGAGCAGTTCTTC.

In this sample, this clone turned up a few times. J is TRBJ2-1 and V is TRBV18, with 9 bases aligning to TRBD2. Unmatched junction bases numbered 5, after V lost 0 bases and J lost 8 bases. The CDR3 is made up of 15 amino acids. From germline, CDR1 is KGHSH and CDR2 LQKENI. CDR3 bases: TGTGCCAGCTCACCACCGGCGGGAGGGCCCCATGAGCAGTTCTTC. Protein: CASSPPAGGPHEQFF. The variable domain in full, with the rest retrieved from reference TRBV18 and TRBJ2-1, is NAGVMQNPRHLVRRRGQEARLRCSPMKGHSHVYWYRQLPEEGLKFMVYLQKENIIDESGMPKERFSAEFPKEGPSILRIQQVVRGDSAAYFCASSPPAGGPHEQFFGPGTRLTVL.

There are a few counts of this clone. The chain recombines TRBV18 with TRBJ1-1, with D perhaps matching TRBD1 (5 bases). The V gene lost 3 bases and the J gene lost 11 bases, with 16 bases spanning the gap. Germline CDR1 KGHSH, CDR2 LQKENI. There are 13 residues in the CDR3. The CDR3: CASSPRDSGEAFF. DNA of the CDR3: TGTGCCAGCTCACCCCGGGACTCCGGGGAGGCTTTCTTT.

The chain employs TRBV30 and TRBJ2-3; 7 bases match TRBD2. Germline CDR1 is GTSNPN and CDR2 is SVGIG (reference sequence). V gave up 3 bases and J gave up 3 bases; unmatched junction bases: 9. The CDR3 has 15 residues. In nucleotides, the CDR3 is TGTGCCTGGAGCGTGGGAGGGGCTAGAACAGATACGCAGTATTTT. As protein: CAWSVGGARTDTQYF.

The DNA for the CDR3 is TGTGCCTGGAGTACTTGGACAGGGTGGTATGGCTACACCTTC. It specifies CAWSTWTGWYGYTF. The rearrangement uses TRBV30 and TRBJ1-2, with TRBD1 identical over 8 bases. Per the germline V gene, CDR1 is GTSNPN and CDR2 is SVGIG (reference sequence). The V and J ends lost 2 bases and 5 bases, in that order; junction bases with no gene match: 7. The CDR3 consists of 14 residues. The complete variable domain, with remaining parts taken from reference TRBV30 and TRBJ1-2, reads SQTIHQWPATLVQPVGSPLSLECTVEGTSNPNLYWYRQAAGRGLQLLFYSVGIGQISSEVPQNLSASRPQDRQFILSSKKLLLSDSGFYLCAWSTWTGWYGYTFGSGTRLTVV.

In its sample, this clone was seen a few times. The J gene is TRBJ2-3, the V gene TRBV15; D is unresolved. Germline CDR1 is LNHNV and CDR2 is YYDKDF (reference sequence). Between the trimmed V and J ends, which lost 1 base and 1 base, there was a span of 9 bases. This CDR3 is built from 15 residues. CDR3 in amino acids: CATSRGGSGTDTQYF. The CDR3 bases are TGTGCCACCAGCAGAGGAGGTTCTGGCACAGATACGCAGTATTTT.

This clone was observed a single time. This chain joins TRBV19 and TRBJ1-2; D is uncertain. The germline gives CDR1 LNHDA, CDR2 SQIVND (reference sequence). The CDR3 consists of 13 residues. V shed 1 base and J shed 8 bases, with 11 bases lying between them. CDR3 DNA: TGTGCCAGTAGTATAGGGTCGGGAACGGGCTACACCTTC. It encodes CASSIGSGTGYTF.

The V gene is TRBV15, the J gene TRBJ2-1, with a weak D call TRBD2 (5 bases). CDR3 size: 17 residues. The ends were cut back, 0 bases at V and 1 base at J, with 13 bases in the middle. CDR1 and CDR2 from the germline V gene are LNHNV and YYDKDF (reference sequence). CDR3 protein: CATSRDYSGPSYNEQFF. Written as DNA, the CDR3 is TGTGCCACCAGCAGAGATTACAGCGGCCCTTCCTACAATGAGCAGTTCTTC.

The V call is TRBV7-2, the J call TRBJ2-1; 11 nucleotides align to TRBD2. This CDR3 spans 15 amino acids. Germline CDR1 and CDR2: SGHTA and FQGNSA. V trimming: 2 bases; J trimming: 15 bases; junction bases outside the gene matches: 12. The CDR3 protein is CASSLTRTSGPRLFF. CDR3 DNA sequence: TGTGCCAGCAGCTTAACGAGGACTAGCGGGCCCCGATTGTTCTTC.

The table lists this clone with a few counts. The J gene is TRBJ2-3, the V gene TRBV15; 11 bases fit TRBD1. This CDR3 is built from 16 residues. V was clipped by 3 bases and J by 2 bases; unmatched bases: 4. Germline CDR1 LNHNV, CDR2 YYDKDF (reference sequence). In DNA form, the CDR3 reads TGTGCCACCAGCAGTGGACAGGGGGCGCACACAGATACGCAGTATTTT. As protein: CATSSGQGAHTDTQYF.

The J gene is TRBJ1-1, the V gene TRBV5-1; D call uncertain. Germline lookup yields CDR1 SGHRS and CDR2 YFSETQ. The length of the CDR3 is 14 residues. Trimming shortened V by 6 bases and J by 1 base, and 13 bases separated the two germline ends. CDR3: CASTATLPNTEAFF. In nucleotides, the CDR3 is TGCGCCAGCACCGCTACCCTCCCGAACACTGAAGCTTTCTTT. The whole variable domain, remainder taken from reference TRBV5-1 and TRBJ1-1, is KAGVTQTPRYLIKTRGQQVTLSCSPISGHRSVSWYQQTPGQGLQFLFEYFSETQRNKGNFPGRFSGRQFSNSRSEMNVSTLELGDSALYLCASTATLPNTEAFFGQGTRLTVV.

Remarks on this clone: The same CDR3 is also encoded by other DNA sequences in this sample. This chain connects TRBV30 to TRBJ2-1, with 12 positions matching TRBD2. Losses at the gene ends were 3 bases for V and 4 bases for J; bases not matched to a gene: 1. The CDR3 extends over 14 amino acids. Germline CDR1 GTSNPN, CDR2 SVGIG (reference sequence). CDR3 in DNA: TGTGCCTGGAGAGGACTAGCGGGGTACAATGAGCAGTTCTTC. It codes for CAWRGLAGYNEQFF.

The chain has TRBV2 and TRBJ1-1, with 9 nucleotides matching TRBD1. Germline V CDR1 and CDR2: SNHLY, FYNNEI. The CDR3 has 16 amino acids. With 7 bases clipped from V and 0 bases from J, the junction kept 9 bases outside the gene matches. The DNA of the CDR3 is TGTGCCAGCATCCTTGACAGGGGGGCTATGAACACTGAAGCTTTCTTT. This gives the protein CASILDRGAMNTEAFF.

The chain uses TRBV18 and TRBJ1-1; tentatively, D is TRBD1 (6 bases). This CDR3 spans 14 amino acids. The V end was cut by 8 bases, the J end by 5 bases, with 18 bases between. The V gene's germline CDR1 is KGHSH and CDR2 LQKENI. The CDR3 reads CASTPGGARTEAFF. CDR3 nucleotides: TGTGCCAGCACCCCGGGGGGGGCGCGTACTGAAGCTTTCTTT.